The clone carrying this T cell receptor (beta chain) was seen repeatedly, ten times or more. Its antigen is not known. The cDNA came from 5'RACE, which used 10-nucleotide random UMIs. Each CDR3 protein is one row after TCRdb ran MiXCR on the 5' RACE reads. In the table there are about 48,000 distinct CDR3 sequences, 5.8% of which are singletons. The data belong to a study of neurological immune-mediated disorders. The length of the CDR3 is 15 residues. V dropped 3 bases and J dropped 7 bases, with 18 bases sitting between them. Study-level results: Repertoires from 18 of 34 multiple sclerosis patients grouped phylogenetically into a related-CDR3 cluster, suggesting a possible signature.

The specimen was CD4+ T cells from blood. This rearrangement joins TRBV12-3 or TRBV12-4 to TRBJ1-2; D perhaps matches TRBD1 (5 bases). This receptor was obtained from a woman aged 18-35 years with multiple sclerosis. CDR3 amino acids: CASSFQGRVSGGYTF. DNA for the CDR3: TGTGCCAGCAGTTTTCAGGGTCGGGTATCAGGTGGCTACACCTTC.